Sequencing of this TCR beta chain was carried out in a study of blood T cell repertoires in COVID-19. Turning to the study itself: The cDNA or gDNA used as material had been derived from T cells, B-cell-depleted T cells, or PBMCs.

This clone was seen once. Original handling: Quantification of nucleated cells was approximated via reference gene primer amplification. The assay was immunoSEQ multiplex PCR, and TCRdb's table has in-frame clones only and misses some. For V, J and clone size, that table is used; D and trimming come from the DNA. This sample has around 250,000 clones, with approximately 89% found just once. There are 18 residues in the CDR3. J gave up 2 bases and V 0 bases, and 8 bases lay outside the gene matches. CDR1 and CDR2 (germline): MNHEY, SVGEGT. This clonotype was sampled from a middle-aged woman who had recovered from COVID-19. The sample consisted of peripheral blood. The J gene is TRBJ2-5, the V gene TRBV6-2 or TRBV6-3; TRBD2 matches at 11 bases. CDR3 DNA sequence: TGTGCCAGCAGTTACTCGACCCGCCTAGCGGGGGGACAAGAGACCCAGTACTTC. It encodes CASSYSTRLAGGQETQYF.